A single sample gave rise to the 5 T cell receptor beta chains below, sequenced in a study of T cell changes during pregnancy in multiple sclerosis. Data came from immunoSEQ multiplex PCR; TCRdb stores just in-frame clones and leaves some out. Of about 70,000 clones in the sample, 92% were seen once. The sample was CD4+ T cells from peripheral blood mononuclear cells, taken after pregnancy. All receptors derive from a female donor with multiple sclerosis, enrolled in a pregnancy study.

The genes are TRBV11-2 and TRBJ2-2; maybe TRBD1 (7 bases). Germline V gene data show CDR1 as SGHAT and CDR2 as FQNNGV. This CDR3 comprises 14 residues. The V and J ends lost 8 bases and 4 bases respectively, with 14 bases between them. CDR3 amino acids: CASAGQSTTGELFF. The CDR3 nucleotides read TGTGCCAGCGCGGGACAGTCAACCACCGGGGAGCTGTTTTTT.

The chain has TRBV6-6 and TRBJ1-3; perhaps TRBD1 as D (5 bases). From germline, CDR1 is MNHNY and CDR2 SVGAGI (reference sequence). The CDR3 covers 14 residues. Trimming took off 6 bases at V and 2 bases at J, with 11 bases between the two ends. CDR3 amino acids: CASRPQVTGNTIYF. As DNA, the CDR3 is TGTGCCAGCAGACCACAGGTGACTGGAAACACCATATATTTT.

This chain links TRBV2 with TRBJ2-3; 9 bases are a match to TRBD2. Germline V gene sequence: CDR1 SNHLY, CDR2 FYNNEI. V shed 7 bases and J 0 bases; nucleotides not matched to a gene: 5. The CDR3 covers 15 residues. This CDR3 is CASKRLAASTDTQYF. The DNA for the CDR3 is TGTGCCAGCAAGAGACTAGCGGCTAGCACAGATACGCAGTATTTT.

The V call is TRBV28, the J call TRBJ2-7; D possibly corresponds to TRBD1 (6 bases). This CDR3 is 12 amino acids long. Germline V CDR1 and CDR2: MDHEN, SYDVKM. Trimming left V 6 bases short and J 4 bases short, with 10 bases between. This CDR3 reads CASRIQGYEQYF. The CDR3 DNA reads TGTGCCAGCAGAATTCAGGGGTACGAGCAGTACTTC.

This clone has a count of ten or more. This chain joins TRBV5-5 and TRBJ1-4; 7 positions agree with TRBD1. This CDR3 has 15 amino acids. The germline V gene encodes CDR1 SGHKS and CDR2 YYEKEE (reference sequence). V trimming: 2 bases; J trimming: 7 bases; junction bases outside the gene matches: 8. CDR3 region: CASSFVGGAGEKLFF. The CDR3 DNA sequence: TGTGCCAGCAGCTTCGTAGGGGGCGCGGGTGAAAAACTGTTTTTT.